This T cell receptor beta chain emerged from a study of siplizumab effects on memory and regulatory T cells. Study results and caveats: In roughly 75-96% of proliferating CD4+ or CD8+ clones, a naive or memory phenotype could not be assigned. Alloreactive sequences traceable to unstimulated CD4+ memory cells declined significantly under siplizumab. The mean Treg-derived percentage of mappable alloreactive CD4+ clones was 60% to 80% with siplizumab compared with about 27% in controls.

A word on this clone: Its antigen is as yet unknown.

CDR3 length: 14 amino acids. J gave up 14 bases and V 4 bases, and 8 bases lay outside the gene matches. Germline V gene lookup returns CDR1 MNHEY and CDR2 SVGAGI. The repertoire was sequenced with immunoSEQ multiplex PCR; TCRdb's copy has only in-frame clones and lacks some. Of some 100,000 clones listed, 92% are singletons. The chain has TRBV6-5 and TRBJ2-1, with 13 bases aligning to TRBD2. The sequence came from a human donor in good health. Specimen: Tregs sorted from blood. CDR3 sequence: CASSSVTSGRTKFF. For the CDR3, the DNA is TGTGCCAGCAGTTCCGTGACTAGCGGGAGGACAAAGTTCTTC.